This TCR beta chain was sequenced for a study of response to subunit inactivated influenza vaccine. Germline CDR1 is SGHTA and CDR2 is FQGNSA. The CDR3 has 16 residues. V lost 4 bases, J lost 4 bases, and 19 bases lay in between. TCRdb independently ran MiXCR on the RT-PCR reads; one entry per CDR3 protein. The sample contains over 300,000 distinct CDR3 sequences, about a fifth of which appear only once. This clonotype has a handful of counts. The clonotype was recovered from a man between 50 and 75 years old who received an inactivated influenza vaccine. This specimen consisted of PBMCs from blood, obtained roughly 20 months after vaccination. The chain combines TRBV7-2 with TRBJ1-1, with no clear D. CDR3 DNA: TGTGCCAGCAGCTCGTCCGGGATTTTGGTTGGCACTGAAGCTTTCTTT. It codes for CASSSSGILVGTEAFF.